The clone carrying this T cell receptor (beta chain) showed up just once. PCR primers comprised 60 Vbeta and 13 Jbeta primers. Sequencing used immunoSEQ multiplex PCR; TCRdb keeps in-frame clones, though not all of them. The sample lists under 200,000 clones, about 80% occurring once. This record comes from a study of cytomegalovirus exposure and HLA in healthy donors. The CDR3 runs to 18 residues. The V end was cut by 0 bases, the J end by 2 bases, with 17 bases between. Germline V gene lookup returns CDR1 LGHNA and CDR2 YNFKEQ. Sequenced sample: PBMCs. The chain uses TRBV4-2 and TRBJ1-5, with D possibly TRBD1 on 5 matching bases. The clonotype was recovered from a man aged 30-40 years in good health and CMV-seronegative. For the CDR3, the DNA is TGTGCCAGCAGCCAAGATCTAGGGCAGGGAGGGGGCAATCAGCCCCAGCATTTT. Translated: CASSQDLGQGGGNQPQHF.